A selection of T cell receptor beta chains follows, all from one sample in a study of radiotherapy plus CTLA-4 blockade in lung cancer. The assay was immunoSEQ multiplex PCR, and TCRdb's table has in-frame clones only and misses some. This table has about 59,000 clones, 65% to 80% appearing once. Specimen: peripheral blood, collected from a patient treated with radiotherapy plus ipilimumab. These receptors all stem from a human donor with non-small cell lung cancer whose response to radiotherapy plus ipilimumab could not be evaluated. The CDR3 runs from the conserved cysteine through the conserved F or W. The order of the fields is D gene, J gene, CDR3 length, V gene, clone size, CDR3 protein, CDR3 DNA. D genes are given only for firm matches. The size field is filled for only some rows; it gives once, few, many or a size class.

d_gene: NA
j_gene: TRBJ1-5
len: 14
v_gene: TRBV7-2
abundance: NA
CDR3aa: CASSLGPGEQPQHF
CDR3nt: TGTGCCAGCAGCTTAGGTCCAGGGGAGCAGCCCCAGCATTTT

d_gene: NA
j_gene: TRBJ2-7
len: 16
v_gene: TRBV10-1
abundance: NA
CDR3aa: CASSDFTWDTLYEQYF
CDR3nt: TGCGCCAGCAGTGACTTCACATGGGACACACTCTACGAGCAGTACTTC

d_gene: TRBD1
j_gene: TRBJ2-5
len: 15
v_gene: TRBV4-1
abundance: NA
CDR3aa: CASSTPGQGRETQYF
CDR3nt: TGCGCCAGCAGCACCCCCGGACAGGGAAGGGAGACCCAGTACTTC

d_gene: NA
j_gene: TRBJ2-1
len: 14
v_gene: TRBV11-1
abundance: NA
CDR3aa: CASSSDRSNNEQFF
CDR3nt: TGTGCCAGCAGCTCCGACAGGTCCAACAATGAGCAGTTCTTC

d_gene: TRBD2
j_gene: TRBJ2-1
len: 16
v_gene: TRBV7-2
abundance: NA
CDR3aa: CASSSRPAGGQGEQFF
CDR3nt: TGTGCCAGCAGCTCGCGACCAGCGGGAGGCCAGGGGGAGCAGTTCTTC

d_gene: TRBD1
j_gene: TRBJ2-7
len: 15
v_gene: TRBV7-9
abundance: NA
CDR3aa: CASSPMDRSSYEQYF
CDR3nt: TGTGCCAGCAGCCCGATGGACAGGTCGTCCTACGAGCAGTACTTC

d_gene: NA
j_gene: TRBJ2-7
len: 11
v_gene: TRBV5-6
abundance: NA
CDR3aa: CASSSDNEQYF
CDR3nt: TGTGCCAGCAGCTCCGACAACGAGCAGTACTTC

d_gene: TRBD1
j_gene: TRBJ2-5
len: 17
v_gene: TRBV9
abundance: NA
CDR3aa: CASSVGSGQGFRETQYF
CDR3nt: TGTGCCAGCAGCGTAGGGTCGGGACAGGGGTTTCGAGAGACCCAGTACTTC

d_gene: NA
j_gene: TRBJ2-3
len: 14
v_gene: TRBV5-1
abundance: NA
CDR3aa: CASSPRGLTDTQYF
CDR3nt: TGCGCCAGCAGTCCGAGGGGACTCACAGATACGCAGTATTTT

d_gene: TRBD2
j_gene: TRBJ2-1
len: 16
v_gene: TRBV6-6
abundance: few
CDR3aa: CASSFLGYDRGVEQFF
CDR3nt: TGTGCCAGCAGTTTCCTCGGTTATGACCGGGGGGTTGAGCAGTTCTTC

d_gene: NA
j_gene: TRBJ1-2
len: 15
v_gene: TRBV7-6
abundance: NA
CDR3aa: CASSLAEGRNYGYTF
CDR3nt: TGTGCCAGCAGCTTAGCGGAGGGCCGAAACTATGGCTACACCTTC

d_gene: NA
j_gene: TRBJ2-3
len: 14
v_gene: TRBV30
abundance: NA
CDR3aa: CAWSKGDSTDTQYF
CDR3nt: TGTGCCTGGAGTAAGGGAGACTCCACAGATACGCAGTATTTT

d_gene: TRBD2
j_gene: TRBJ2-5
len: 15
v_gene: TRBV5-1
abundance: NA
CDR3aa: CASSLLGLAEETQYF
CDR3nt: TGCGCCAGCAGCTTGTTGGGACTAGCGGAAGAGACCCAGTACTTC

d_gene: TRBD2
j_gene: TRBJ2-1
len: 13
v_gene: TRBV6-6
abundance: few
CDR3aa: CASKREGQNEQFF
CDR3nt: TGTGCCAGCAAACGGGAGGGCCAGAATGAGCAGTTCTTC

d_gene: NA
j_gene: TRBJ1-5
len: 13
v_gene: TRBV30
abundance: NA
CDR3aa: CAWSEAGLMAQHF
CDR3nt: TGCGCCTGGAGTGAAGCAGGACTGATGGCCCAGCATTTT

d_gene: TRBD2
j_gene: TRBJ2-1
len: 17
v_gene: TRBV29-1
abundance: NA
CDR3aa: CSVEDPGLAGGGNEQFF
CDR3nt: TGCAGCGTTGAAGATCCAGGACTAGCGGGGGGCGGCAATGAGCAGTTCTTC

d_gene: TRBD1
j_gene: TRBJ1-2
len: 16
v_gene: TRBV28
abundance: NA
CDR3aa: CASSFELLDRGHGYTF
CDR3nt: TGTGCCAGCAGTTTTGAGCTCTTGGACAGGGGGCATGGCTACACCTTC

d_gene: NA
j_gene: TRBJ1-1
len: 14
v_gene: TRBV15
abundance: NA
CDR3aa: CATSTRNMGTEAFF
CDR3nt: TGTGCCACCAGCACTAGAAACATGGGCACTGAAGCTTTCTTT

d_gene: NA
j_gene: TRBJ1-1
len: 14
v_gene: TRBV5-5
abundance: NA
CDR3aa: CASSLDRANTEAFF
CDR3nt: TGTGCCAGCAGCTTGGACAGGGCCAACACTGAAGCTTTCTTT

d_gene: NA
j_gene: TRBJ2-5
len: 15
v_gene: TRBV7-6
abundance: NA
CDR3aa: CASSFLTGFQETQYF
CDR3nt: TGTGCCAGCAGCTTCCTAACAGGGTTCCAAGAGACCCAGTACTTC

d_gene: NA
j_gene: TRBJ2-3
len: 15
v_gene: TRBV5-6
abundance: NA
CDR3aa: CASSPLSGLTDTQYF
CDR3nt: TGTGCCAGCAGCCCCTTATCGGGATTAACAGATACGCAGTATTTT

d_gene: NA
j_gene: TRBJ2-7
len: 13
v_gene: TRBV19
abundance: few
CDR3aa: CASRSSFSYEQYF
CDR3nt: TGTGCCAGTAGATCCTCGTTTTCCTACGAGCAGTACTTC

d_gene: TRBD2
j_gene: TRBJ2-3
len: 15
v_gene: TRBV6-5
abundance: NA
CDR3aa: CASSPGLAGGDTQYF
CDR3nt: TGTGCCAGCAGTCCGGGACTAGCGGGGGGTGATACGCAGTATTTT

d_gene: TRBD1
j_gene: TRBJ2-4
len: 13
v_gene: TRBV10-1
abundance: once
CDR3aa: CASSDNRGNIQYF
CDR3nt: TGCGCCAGCAGTGACAACAGGGGAAACATTCAGTACTTC

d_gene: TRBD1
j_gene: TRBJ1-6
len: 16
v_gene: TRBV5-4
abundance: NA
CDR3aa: CASSSRWTGSNSPLHF
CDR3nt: TGTGCCAGCAGCTCCCGGTGGACAGGGAGTAATTCACCCCTCCACTTT

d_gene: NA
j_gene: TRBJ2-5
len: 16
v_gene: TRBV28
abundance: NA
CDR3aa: CASSPLSRGAQETQYF
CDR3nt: TGTGCCAGCAGTCCGTTATCGCGGGGCGCCCAAGAGACCCAGTACTTC

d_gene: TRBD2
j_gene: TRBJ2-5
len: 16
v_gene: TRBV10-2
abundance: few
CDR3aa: CASSRDYRDPGETQYF
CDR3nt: TGCGCCAGCAGTCGGGACTACCGAGACCCAGGGGAGACCCAGTACTTC

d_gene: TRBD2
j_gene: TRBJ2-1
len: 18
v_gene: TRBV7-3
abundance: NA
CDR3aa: CASSSRAGTSGGAVEQFF
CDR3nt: TGTGCCAGCAGCTCGAGGGCAGGGACTAGCGGGGGGGCTGTTGAGCAGTTCTTC

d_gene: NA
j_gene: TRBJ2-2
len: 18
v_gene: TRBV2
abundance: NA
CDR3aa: CASSPRMRRFEGTGELFF
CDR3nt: TGTGCCAGCAGTCCCCGTATGAGGAGGTTCGAAGGCACCGGGGAGCTGTTTTTT

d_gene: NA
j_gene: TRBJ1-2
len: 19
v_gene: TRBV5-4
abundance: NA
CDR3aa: CASSRVVVLGAERNYGYTF
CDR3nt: TGTGCCAGCAGCCGTGTGGTTGTTTTGGGGGCTGAGAGAAACTATGGCTACACCTTC

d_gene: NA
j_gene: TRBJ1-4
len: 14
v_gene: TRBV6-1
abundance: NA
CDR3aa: CASSEPQGGEKLFF
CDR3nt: TGTGCCAGCAGTGAACCCCAGGGTGGAGAAAAACTGTTTTTT

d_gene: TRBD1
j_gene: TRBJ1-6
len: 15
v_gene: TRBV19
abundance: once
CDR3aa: CASSGGTGRNSPLHF
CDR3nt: TGTGCCAGTAGTGGTGGGACAGGGCGGAATTCACCCCTCCACTTT

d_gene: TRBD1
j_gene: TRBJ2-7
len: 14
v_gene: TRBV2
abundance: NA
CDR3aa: CASSGQGASYEQYF
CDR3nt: TGTGCCAGCAGTGGGCAGGGGGCCTCCTACGAGCAGTACTTC

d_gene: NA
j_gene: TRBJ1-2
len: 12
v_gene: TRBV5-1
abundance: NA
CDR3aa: CASRAENYGYTF
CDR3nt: TGCGCCAGCAGGGCAGAAAACTATGGCTACACCTTC

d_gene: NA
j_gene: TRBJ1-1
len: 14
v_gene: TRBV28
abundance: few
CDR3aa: CASSFGGRWAEAFF
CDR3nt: TGTGCCAGCAGTTTTGGAGGCAGGTGGGCTGAAGCTTTCTTT

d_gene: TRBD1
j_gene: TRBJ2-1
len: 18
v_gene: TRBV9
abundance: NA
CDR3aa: CASSVATGTGRVGNEQFF
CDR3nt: TGTGCCAGCAGCGTAGCTACCGGGACAGGGAGGGTGGGCAATGAGCAGTTCTTC

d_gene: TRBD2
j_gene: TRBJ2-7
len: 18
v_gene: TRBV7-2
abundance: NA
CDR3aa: CASSLVIGGGTSTYEQYF
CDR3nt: TGTGCCAGCAGCTTAGTCATCGGGGGAGGGACTTCCACTTACGAGCAGTACTTC

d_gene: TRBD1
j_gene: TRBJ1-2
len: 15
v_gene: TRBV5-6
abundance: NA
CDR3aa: CASSSGMTGGLGYTF
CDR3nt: TGTGCCAGCAGCTCGGGTATGACAGGGGGCCTTGGCTACACCTTC

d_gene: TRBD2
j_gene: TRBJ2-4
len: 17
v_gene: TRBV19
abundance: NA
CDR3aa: CASSMGRSSGGQSIQYF
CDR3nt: TGTGCCAGTAGTATGGGTCGGTCTAGCGGGGGACAAAGCATTCAGTACTTC

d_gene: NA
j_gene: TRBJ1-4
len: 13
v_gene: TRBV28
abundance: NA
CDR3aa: CASSFQTNEKLFF
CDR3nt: TGTGCCAGCAGTTTTCAAACTAATGAAAAACTGTTTTTT

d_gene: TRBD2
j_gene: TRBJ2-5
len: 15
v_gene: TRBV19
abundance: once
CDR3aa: CASSFPGGGEETQYF
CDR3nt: TGTGCCAGTAGTTTCCCGGGAGGCGGGGAAGAGACCCAGTACTTC

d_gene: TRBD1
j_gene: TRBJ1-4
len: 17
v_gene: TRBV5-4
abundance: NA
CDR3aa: CASSVTGLALTNEKLFF
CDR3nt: TGTGCCAGCAGCGTGACAGGGCTCGCGTTAACTAATGAAAAACTGTTTTTT

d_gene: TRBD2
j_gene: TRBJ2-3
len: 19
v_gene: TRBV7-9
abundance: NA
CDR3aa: CASSSLTSGRAWGSDTQYF
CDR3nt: TGTGCCAGCAGCTCTCTGACTAGCGGGAGGGCCTGGGGATCAGATACGCAGTATTTT

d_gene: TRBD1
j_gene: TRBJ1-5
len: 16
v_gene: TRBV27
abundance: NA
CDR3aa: CASRTTGTGWNQPQHF
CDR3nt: TGTGCCAGCAGGACAACCGGGACAGGGTGGAATCAGCCCCAGCATTTT

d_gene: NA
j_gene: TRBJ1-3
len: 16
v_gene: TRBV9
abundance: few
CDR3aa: CASSGGGSLSGNTIYF
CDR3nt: TGTGCCAGCAGCGGGGGGGGCAGCCTCTCTGGAAACACCATATATTTT

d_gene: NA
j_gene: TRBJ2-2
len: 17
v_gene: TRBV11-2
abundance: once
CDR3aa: CASSLSPQTGNTGELFF
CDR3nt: TGTGCCAGCAGCTTAAGTCCACAGACAGGGAACACCGGGGAGCTGTTTTTT

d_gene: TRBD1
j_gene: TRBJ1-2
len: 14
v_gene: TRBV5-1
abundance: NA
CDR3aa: CASSWDRSNYGYTF
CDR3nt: TGCGCCAGCAGCTGGGACAGGAGCAACTATGGCTACACCTTC

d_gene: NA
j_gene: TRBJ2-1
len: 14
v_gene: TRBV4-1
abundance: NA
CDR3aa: CASRSTRRGNEQFF
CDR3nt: TGCGCCAGCCGTTCGACCCGGCGGGGAAATGAGCAGTTCTTC

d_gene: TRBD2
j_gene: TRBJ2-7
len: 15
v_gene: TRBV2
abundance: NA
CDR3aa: CASKTPGLAGIKQYF
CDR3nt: TGTGCCAGCAAGACACCGGGACTAGCGGGGATTAAGCAGTACTTC

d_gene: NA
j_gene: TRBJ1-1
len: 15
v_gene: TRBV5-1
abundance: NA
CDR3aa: CASSLGGMENTEAFF
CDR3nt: TGCGCCAGCAGCTTGGGGGGCATGGAGAACACTGAAGCTTTCTTT

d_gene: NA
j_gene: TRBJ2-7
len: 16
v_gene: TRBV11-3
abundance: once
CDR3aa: CASSPDHNRAPYEQYF
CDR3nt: TGTGCCAGCAGCCCAGACCATAACAGGGCCCCCTACGAGCAGTACTTC

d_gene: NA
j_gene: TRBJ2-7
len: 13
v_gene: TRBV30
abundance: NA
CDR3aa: CAWSPLFRQRTYF
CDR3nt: TGTGCCTGGAGTCCCCTCTTTCGGCAGCGTACGTACTTC

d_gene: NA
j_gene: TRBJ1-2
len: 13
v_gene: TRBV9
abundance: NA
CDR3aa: CASSLGSLGGYTF
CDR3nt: TGTGCCAGCAGCCTCGGGTCTCTCGGGGGCTACACCTTC

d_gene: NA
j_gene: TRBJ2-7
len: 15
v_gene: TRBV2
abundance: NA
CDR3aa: CAVLPEAGMSYEQYF
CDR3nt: TGTGCCGTCCTCCCGGAGGCAGGAATGTCCTACGAGCAGTACTTC

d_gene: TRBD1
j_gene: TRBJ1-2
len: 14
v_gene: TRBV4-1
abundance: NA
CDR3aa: CASSQADRGQGYTF
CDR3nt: TGCGCCAGCAGCCAAGCGGACAGGGGGCAGGGCTACACCTTC

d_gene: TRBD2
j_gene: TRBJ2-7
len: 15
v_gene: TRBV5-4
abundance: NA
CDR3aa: CASSQGPSGSHEQYF
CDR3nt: TGTGCCAGCAGCCAGGGACCTAGCGGGAGTCACGAGCAGTACTTC

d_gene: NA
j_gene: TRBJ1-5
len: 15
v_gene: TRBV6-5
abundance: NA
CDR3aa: CASSYSVQGYQPQHF
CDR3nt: TGTGCCAGCAGTTACTCGGTACAGGGATATCAGCCCCAGCATTTT

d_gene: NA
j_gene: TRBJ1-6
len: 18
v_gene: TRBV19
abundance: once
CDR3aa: CATSGILGGTDYNSPLHF
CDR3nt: TGTGCCACCTCCGGGATTCTCGGGGGAACCGACTATAATTCACCCCTCCACTTT

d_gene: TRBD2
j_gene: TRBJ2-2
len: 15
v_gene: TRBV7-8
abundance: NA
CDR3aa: CASTLAGGFTGELFF
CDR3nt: TGTGCCAGCACCCTAGCGGGGGGGTTTACCGGGGAGCTGTTTTTT

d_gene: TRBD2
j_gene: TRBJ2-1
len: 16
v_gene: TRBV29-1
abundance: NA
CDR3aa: CSVEPRRTSGYNEQFF
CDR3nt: TGCAGCGTTGAACCCAGACGGACTAGCGGATACAATGAGCAGTTCTTC